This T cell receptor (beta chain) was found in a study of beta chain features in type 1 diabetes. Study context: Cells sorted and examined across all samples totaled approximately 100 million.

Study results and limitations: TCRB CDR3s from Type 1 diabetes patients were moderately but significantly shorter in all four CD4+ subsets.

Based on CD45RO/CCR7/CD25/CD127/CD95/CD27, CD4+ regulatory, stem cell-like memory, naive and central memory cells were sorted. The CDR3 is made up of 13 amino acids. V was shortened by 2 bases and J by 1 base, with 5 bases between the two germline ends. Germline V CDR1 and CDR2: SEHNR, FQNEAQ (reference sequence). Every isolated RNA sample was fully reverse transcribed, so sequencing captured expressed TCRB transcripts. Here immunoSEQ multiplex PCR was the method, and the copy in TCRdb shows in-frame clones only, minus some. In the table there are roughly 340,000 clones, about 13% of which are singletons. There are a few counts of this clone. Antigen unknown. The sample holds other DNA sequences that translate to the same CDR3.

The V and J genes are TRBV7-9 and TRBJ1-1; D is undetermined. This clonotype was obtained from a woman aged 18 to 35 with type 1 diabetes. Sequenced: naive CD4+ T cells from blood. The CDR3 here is CASSLRENTEAFF. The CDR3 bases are TGTGCCAGCAGCTTACGGGAGAACACTGAAGCTTTCTTT. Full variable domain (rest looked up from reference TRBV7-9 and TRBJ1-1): DTGVSQNPRHKITKRGQNVTFRCDPISEHNRLYWYRQTLGQGPEFLTYFQNEAQLEKSRLLSDRFSAERPKGSFSTLEIQRTEQGDSAMYLCASSLRENTEAFFGQGTRLTVV.